This TCR beta chain was retrieved from a study of blood T cell repertoires in COVID-19. Clones were read by immunoSEQ multiplex PCR, and TCRdb kept only the in-frame ones, dropping some. The repertoire consists of under 200,000 clones, with just under 90% occurring once and the leading ten covering over 9%. The CDR3 extends over 16 amino acids. CDR1 SGHRS and CDR2 YFSETQ come from the germline V gene. The V end lost 0 bases, the J end lost 3 bases, and 13 bases lay between the germline ends. One Seattle source followed patients from active infection through their disease course. This clone was seen only a few times.

Source material: peripheral blood. The chain employs TRBV5-1 and TRBJ1-5; D is unclear. This TCR was recovered from a woman aged 65 to 85 with COVID-19, enrolled during active disease. This chain's CDR3 is CASSLGPTENNQPQHF. The DNA for the CDR3 is TGCGCCAGCAGCTTGGGACCCACAGAGAACAATCAGCCCCAGCATTTT.